The rows below give T cell receptor beta chains drawn from one sample of a study of blood T cell repertoires in COVID-19. TCRdb's copy holds only in-frame clones and misses some; the assay was immunoSEQ multiplex PCR. Of under 550,000 clones in the sample, roughly 89% are singletons; the top ten hold about 0.91%. Sequenced input: peripheral blood. The receptors were sampled from a man in his late teens or twenties with COVID-19, enrolled during active disease. Each CDR3 is given with its conserved first and last residue. The order of the fields is V gene, D gene, clone size, J gene, CDR3 protein, CDR3 DNA. A D gene is named only where the DNA matches it firmly. Clone size is shown for a subset of rows, as once, few, many or a class of expanded clone.

v_call: TRBV18; d_call: TRBD1; clone_size: .; j_call: TRBJ1-5; cdr3_aa: CASSPWTGKNQPQHF; cdr3_nt: TGTGCCAGCTCACCTTGGACAGGGAAAAATCAGCCCCAGCATTTT
v_call: TRBV5-6; d_call: .; clone_size: few; j_call: TRBJ1-5; cdr3_aa: CASSFMGGRQPQHF; cdr3_nt: TGTGCCAGCAGCTTCATGGGGGGACGTCAGCCCCAGCATTTT
v_call: TRBV2; d_call: TRBD2; clone_size: .; j_call: TRBJ2-3; cdr3_aa: CASSGSGSAIDTQYF; cdr3_nt: TGTGCCAGCAGTGGTAGCGGGAGCGCGATAGATACGCAGTATTTT
v_call: TRBV11-3; d_call: .; clone_size: .; j_call: TRBJ1-1; cdr3_aa: CASSLDPGWNTEAFF; cdr3_nt: TGTGCCAGCAGCTTAGATCCTGGCTGGAACACTGAAGCTTTCTTT
v_call: TRBV2; d_call: .; clone_size: .; j_call: TRBJ1-5; cdr3_aa: CASSEGHLSNQPQHF; cdr3_nt: TGTGCCAGCAGTGAGGGGCACCTTAGCAATCAGCCCCAGCATTTT
v_call: TRBV5-5; d_call: TRBD1; clone_size: .; j_call: TRBJ2-7; cdr3_aa: CASSLLRDSPYEQYF; cdr3_nt: TGTGCCAGCAGCTTGCTCCGGGACAGCCCCTACGAGCAGTACTTC
v_call: TRBV2; d_call: .; clone_size: .; j_call: TRBJ2-3; cdr3_aa: CASSVLAGGTDTQYF; cdr3_nt: TGTGCCAGCAGTGTTTTAGCAGGGGGCACAGATACGCAGTATTTT
v_call: TRBV5-6; d_call: .; clone_size: .; j_call: TRBJ2-7; cdr3_aa: CASSVGLSYEQYF; cdr3_nt: TGTGCCAGCAGCGTGGGACTGAGCTACGAGCAGTACTTC
v_call: TRBV19; d_call: TRBD1; clone_size: .; j_call: TRBJ1-4; cdr3_aa: CASSIPYRGEKLFF; cdr3_nt: TGTGCCAGTAGTATCCCATACAGGGGAGAAAAACTGTTTTTT
v_call: TRBV18; d_call: .; clone_size: .; j_call: TRBJ2-3; cdr3_aa: CASSPRRTGWTDTQYF; cdr3_nt: TGTGCCAGCTCACCACGACGAACAGGGTGGACAGATACGCAGTATTTT
v_call: TRBV30; d_call: .; clone_size: .; j_call: TRBJ1-4; cdr3_aa: CAWSRSPNEKLFF; cdr3_nt: TGTGCCTGGAGTCGGTCTCCTAATGAAAAACTGTTTTTT
v_call: TRBV2; d_call: .; clone_size: .; j_call: TRBJ2-7; cdr3_aa: CASSPHLMIGEQYF; cdr3_nt: TGTGCCAGCAGCCCGCACCTAATGATCGGCGAGCAGTACTTC
v_call: TRBV11-3; d_call: TRBD1; clone_size: .; j_call: TRBJ2-1; cdr3_aa: CASSYRDRYNEQFF; cdr3_nt: TGTGCCAGCAGCTACCGGGACAGGTACAATGAGCAGTTCTTC
v_call: TRBV14; d_call: .; clone_size: few; j_call: TRBJ1-5; cdr3_aa: CASSLGGGNQPQHF; cdr3_nt: TGTGCCAGCAGCCTCGGGGGAGGCAATCAGCCCCAGCATTTT
v_call: TRBV19; d_call: .; clone_size: .; j_call: TRBJ2-7; cdr3_aa: CASSIDPQGNEQYF; cdr3_nt: TGTGCCAGTAGTATAGACCCCCAGGGGAACGAGCAGTACTTC
v_call: TRBV27; d_call: .; clone_size: .; j_call: TRBJ1-1; cdr3_aa: CASSFRGVNTEAFF; cdr3_nt: TGTGCCAGCAGTTTTCGGGGAGTAAACACTGAAGCTTTCTTT
v_call: TRBV19; d_call: TRBD1; clone_size: .; j_call: TRBJ1-1; cdr3_aa: CASSRDRGLAEAFF; cdr3_nt: TGTGCCAGTAGTAGAGACAGGGGGCTTGCTGAAGCTTTCTTT
v_call: TRBV29-1; d_call: TRBD1; clone_size: .; j_call: TRBJ2-1; cdr3_aa: CSVEGLLRDREQFF; cdr3_nt: TGCAGCGTTGAAGGTCTTCTCCGGGACAGAGAGCAGTTCTTC
v_call: TRBV4-1; d_call: TRBD2; clone_size: .; j_call: TRBJ2-7; cdr3_aa: CASSQSTSGYEQYF; cdr3_nt: TGCGCCAGCAGCCAATCAACTAGCGGCTACGAGCAGTACTTC
v_call: TRBV5-4; d_call: .; clone_size: .; j_call: TRBJ2-3; cdr3_aa: CASSLEEFSDTQYF; cdr3_nt: TGTGCCAGCAGCTTGGAGGAGTTTTCAGATACGCAGTATTTT